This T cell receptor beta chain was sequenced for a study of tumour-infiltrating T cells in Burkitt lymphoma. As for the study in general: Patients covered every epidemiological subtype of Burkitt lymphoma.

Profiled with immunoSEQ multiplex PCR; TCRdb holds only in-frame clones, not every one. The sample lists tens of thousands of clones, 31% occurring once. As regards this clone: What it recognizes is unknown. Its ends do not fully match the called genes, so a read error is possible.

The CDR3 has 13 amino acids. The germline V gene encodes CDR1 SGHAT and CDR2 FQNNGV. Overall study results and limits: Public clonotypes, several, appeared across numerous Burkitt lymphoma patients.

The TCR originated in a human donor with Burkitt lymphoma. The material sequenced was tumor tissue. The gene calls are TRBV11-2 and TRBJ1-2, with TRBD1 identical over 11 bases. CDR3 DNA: TGTGCCAGCAGCTCACGGACAGGGGGCGGATGGGCCTTC. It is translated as CASSSRTGGGWAF. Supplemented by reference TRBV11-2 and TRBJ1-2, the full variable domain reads EAGVAQSPRYKIIEKRQSVAFWCNPISGHATLYWYQQILGQGPKLLIQFQNNGVVDDSQLPKDRFSAERLKGVDSTLKIQPAKLEDSAVYLCASSSRTGGGWAFGSGTRLTVV.